This TCR beta chain is from a study of T cells after yellow fever vaccination. Study-level results: Contamination by abundant bulk-population clonotypes could be present in FACS-sorted repertoires.

This clonotype was detected a few times. Its antigen is currently unknown. One entry per CDR3 protein, called by TCRdb with MiXCR from the 5' RACE reads. The sample holds around 320,000 distinct CDR3 sequences, roughly 10% seen once. Trimming took off 4 bases at V and 5 bases at J, with 12 bases between the two ends. The germline CDR1 and CDR2 sequences are MNHEY and SVGEGT. The CDR3 runs to 14 residues. The origin of this receptor is a young man who received the YFV17D yellow fever vaccine. The gene calls are TRBV6-2 or TRBV6-3 and TRBJ1-5; D not certain. This sample comprised CD4+ T cells sorted from PBMCs, obtained 45 days after the yellow fever booster vaccination. CDR3 in DNA: TGTGCCAGCAGTTCCCGCTGGACGGATCAGCCCCAGCATTTT. Translated: CASSSRWTDQPQHF.